What follows describes a single T cell receptor beta chain. What it recognizes is unknown. Additional DNA sequences in this sample encode the identical CDR3. The record originates from a study of shared clonotypes between healthy human individuals. Across the whole study: The study drew on a couple of women and three men aged 18 to 49 as donors. Notes on the study in general: All-four-donor shared clonotypes had higher generation probabilities than non-shared clonotypes did. The donor pool, a small one, limited the genetic and exposure-history diversity represented.

Only CD45RO-negative cells positively selected for CCR7 counted as naive CD8 cells, so terminally differentiated effector memory CD45RA+ cells were excluded. CDR3 length: 14 residues. V lost 5 bases and J lost 4, with 12 bases in between. Germline V gene lookup returns CDR1 MDHEN and CDR2 SYDVKM. Replicate PCRs for sorted subsets used 200 ng DNA; this equaled tens of thousands of T cell genomes. Only in-frame clones appear in the TCRdb table, and some are missing; sequencing was by immunoSEQ multiplex PCR. This sample has around 2.1 million clones; more than 85% occur once, and the top ten carry around 1.7%.

Sequencing used naive CD8+ T cells from PBMCs. This clonotype was sampled from a young man in good health. Some clones in this sample may be carry-over from other donors' samples. The rearrangement links TRBV28 to TRBJ1-5, with D unclear. CDR3 DNA sequence: TGTGCCAGCAGTCCGCGACTCGGGAATCAGCCCCAGCATTTT. This gives the protein CASSPRLGNQPQHF.